This section outlines one T cell receptor (beta chain) sequence together with its context. Its specificity is not known. V was pared by 3 bases and J by 3 bases, with 8 bases of the junction left unmatched. Germline V gene data show CDR1 as ENHRY and CDR2 as SYGVKD. The CDR3 spans 16 residues. The assay was run at deep level. Repertoires were generated with immunoSEQ multiplex PCR, while TCRdb's copy carries only in-frame clones and drops some. The table includes around 1.1 million clones, 75% to 80% detected once. The data belong to a study of shared clonotypes between healthy human individuals. Study-level results: Represented diversity, genetic and exposure-history alike, was limited by few donors. Estimated clonotype richness was generally higher in naive than memory subsets.

The chain carries TRBV10-3 and TRBJ2-1; 7 positions agree with TRBD2. The receptor was isolated from a man between 18 and 29 years old in good health. Some clones in this sample may be carry-over from other donors' samples. Source material: memory CD4+ T cells from PBMCs. As to subset: CD45RA-negative fraction. In DNA form, the CDR3 reads TGTGCCATCAGTGAACCCGGAGCGGGAAGCTACAATGAGCAGTTCTTC. Its protein is CAISEPGAGSYNEQFF.